This TCR beta chain emerged from a study of response to subunit inactivated influenza vaccine. One entry per CDR3 protein, called by TCRdb with MiXCR from the RT-PCR reads. The sample yields about 480,000 distinct CDR3 sequences, 10% to 15% seen once. The CDR3 spans 14 residues. V shed 3 bases, J shed 7 bases, and the junction held 6 bases outside the gene matches. Germline-derived CDR1 and CDR2 are LGHNA and YNFKEQ. Whole-study findings and limits: Each seasonal influenza vaccination recruits few new T cells, the authors suggested.

This clonotype has only a few counts. What it binds is unknown. This chain connects TRBV4-2 to TRBJ2-4; 7 positions agree with TRBD1. The material sequenced was PBMCs from blood, taken 35 to 45 days after vaccination. This receptor was identified in a man over 45 who received an inactivated influenza vaccine. CDR3 nucleotide sequence: TGTGCCAGCAGCCAGGGCGCCAGGGGGAACATTCAGTACTTC. It encodes CASSQGARGNIQYF.